The entry that follows covers one TCR beta chain sequence. Its antigen remains undetermined. No quality values exist for individual bases; no much larger clone is one base distant. The cohort consisted of 600 or so healthy bone marrow donors. At the time of sampling, every cohort member was nominally healthy, though immune exposures that went unrecorded were likely present. The donor tested CMV seronegative, placing the donor among the 350 to 400 seronegative members of the cohort. Each donor provided a peripheral blood sample, and peripheral blood mononuclear cells were used for TCR beta sequencing. The Qiagen DNeasy Blood Extraction Kit was used to extract genomic DNA from the blood cell samples. This specimen belongs to a study of cytomegalovirus exposure and HLA in healthy donors (TCRdb year 2017). General notes on the study: In an earlier analysis of roughly 500 of the donors, around 300 Gb of sequence data and some 120 million unique TCR beta sequences from 150 million to 200 million T cells were reported. An early release that covered roughly 600 HLA-typed donors contained 300 to 350 gigabases of sequencing data and 80 million or so unique TCR sequences. The genetic ancestry cluster associated with self-reported Caucasian donors included 81% of the roughly 360 genotyped donors. The study aimed to test whether cataloging public T cell receptors could reveal signatures of past pathogen exposure. The study profiled the T cell repertoires of 500 to 800 subjects by immunosequencing and related them to cytomegalovirus serostatus. In addition to the first cohort of roughly 670 subjects, a separate validation cohort of approximately 130 different subjects was used. The study combined high-throughput TCR immunosequencing, statistical association of individual TCRs with disease status, and machine learning to predict cytomegalovirus infection status. In a later analysis, previously published TCR beta repertoires from several hundred donors were re-analyzed and high-resolution HLA genotyping was added so that TCR occurrence patterns could be studied. Rather than using new phenotypic data, the later analysis identified candidate immune exposures from TCR beta sequences and from how often those sequences occurred across donors. An earlier analysis of approximately 640 of the donors applied high-throughput TCR beta sequencing to assess whether each TCR beta V gene segment acted as functional or pseudogenic. Alongside the repertoire data, information on donor age, sex, ethnicity and CMV serostatus was compiled. A later genetic analysis used genome-wide SNP genotypes for about three fifths of the roughly 700 donors, treating that subset as a discovery cohort. Every repertoire in the discovery cohort had been generated on one and the same sequencing platform. HLA typing covered class I and class II loci at four-digit resolution. The number of donors typed differed by locus, with 629-630 for A, B, C, DRB1 and DQB1, 522 for DQA1, nearly 610 for DPA1, and roughly 450 for DPB1. Roughly five DR-DQ haplotypes were handled as single units for association and clustering because linkage in the cohort was strong. On average, around 240,000 unique TCR beta nucleotide sequences were sequenced per donor among 350 to 400 genotyped donors of the cohort, with roughly 19% of those sequences being non-productive.

On the study overall, not on this receptor specifically: Presence/absence analyses assumed roughly uniform sequencing depth across donors, an assumption that may not hold. In vitro tests confirmed that three of the cytomegalovirus-associated TCR beta chains recognize cytomegalovirus antigens. HLA typing was unavailable for some donors at each locus, so association tests used only the typed subset. A group of highly shared sequence variants was considered likely to be a technical artifact of the sequencing pipeline. A later analysis found that HLA-associated TCR beta chains were more clonally expanded and had lower generation probabilities than equally common non-associated chains. The authors suggested that the approach could potentially be extended to other disease states and immunological phenotypes. The classifier was reported to diagnose cytomegalovirus status with high specificity and sensitivity in both the original cohort and the validation cohort. In a later analysis, TCR association rates were found to vary across HLA loci, with the most associated TCRs seen for DRB1 alleles and the fewest for HLA-C alleles. An earlier analysis of around 540 of the donors showed that most TCR beta V segments appeared in productive rearrangements either about 87% or about 30% of the time, which broadly matched IMGT annotations. Correlated functional status among segregating V segments might be attributable to linkage disequilibrium, but an unknown experimental factor could not be ruled out. The earlier analysis of about 600 of the donors excluded some 15 rarely observed V segments, including chromosome 9 orphons, because counts were too low. In a later analysis, 16,951 TCR beta sequences were associated with specific HLA alleles at a false discovery rate of 0.05. This cohort had only TCR beta chains sequenced, and the lack of alpha or paired-chain data limited which features could be detected. A later analysis found that most CMV-associated TCR beta chains appeared HLA-restricted, with HLA associations seemingly driven largely by CMV exposure. A further reported finding was that TCR beta sequences accurately predicted the HLA-A and HLA-B alleles for most subjects in the first cohort. For the cohort, immune exposure information was limited to CMV serostatus. In a later genetic analysis, a missense DCLRE1C variant was associated with V-gene and J-gene trimming of TCR beta chains, and the association was replicated in an independent cohort. Assigning TCR associations to individual alleles was difficult when HLA alleles, especially DR and DQ, strongly co-occurred. Compared with the approximately 710-donor mean, donors in an Asian-associated ancestry cluster had fewer N-insertions in productive TCRs, according to a later genetic analysis. While some public TCRs were present in many individuals, most TCR sequences turned up only very rarely across donors. A total of 150 or so TCR beta chains were listed by the study as associated with cytomegalovirus. A later analysis reported that several top co-occurrence clusters appeared linked to parvovirus B19, influenza, CMV and Epstein-Barr virus.

Library generation was performed with the immunoSEQ multiplex PCR assay. For the multiplex PCR, a mixture combining 60 forward primers for TCR Vbeta segments and 13 reverse primers for TCR Jbeta segments was used. A multiplex PCR assay on genomic DNA amplified the CDR3 region of rearranged TCR beta genes. The amplified TCR beta libraries were sequenced on the Illumina HiSeq System as 87-base-pair reads. Per the source publication's procedure: A later analysis tallied tens of millions of unique TCR beta chains across the 700 or so repertoires, and 10 million to 11 million of those chains were shared by two or more donors. Raw reads were error-corrected and collapsed into unique sequences with a nearest-neighbor algorithm that merged closely related sequences to remove PCR and sequencing errors. To assign V, D and J gene segments, CDR3 sequences were aligned to IMGT reference sequences. For a sequence to be retained, a match of at least six nucleotides was required to both a V gene segment and a J gene segment. Rearrangements were called productive when the CDR3 lacked stop codons and stayed in frame with V and J; all others were non-productive. CDR3 was defined by IMGT convention, running from the second conserved V-encoded cysteine to the conserved J-encoded phenylalanine. Sequences without an unambiguous match to a single V gene segment were excluded from the earlier analysis of approximately 600 of the donors. In an earlier analysis of some 590 of the donors, a V segment was called functional when productive rearrangements were above 56.7%, and segregating when the standard deviation between donors exceeded 5%. A statistical classification framework was built to diagnose cytomegalovirus status from the catalog of TCR beta chain sequences. A later analysis assigned V and J genes by comparing TCR nucleotide sequences with IMGT/GENE-DB human TR gene sequences. Using the TCRdist pipeline, a later analysis assigned CDR3 sequences along with most-parsimonious VDJ recombination scenarios. In a later analysis, each TCR beta chain was defined by its CDR3 amino acid sequence together with its V-gene family, and reads lacking a unique V-gene family were excluded. In a later analysis, 450 to 600 highly shared, low-generation-probability nucleotide sequences were removed to address suspected cross-contamination and a sequencing artifact. For each public chain, a later analysis derived a clonal expansion index from normalized ranks of inferred template counts within each repertoire. In a later analysis, generation probabilities were computed using a VDJ recombination model fitted to out-of-frame rearrangements, and the results were checked against IGoR. A later analysis scored TCR-TCR, TCR-HLA and TCR-CMV co-occurrence with hypergeometric tests, applying a repertoire-size bias correction to TCR pairs. To estimate false discovery rates, a later analysis permuted the HLA or CMV assignments 20 times. A later analysis grouped co-occurring TCRs with DBSCAN, adding TCRdist sequence similarity when clustering within HLA-allele-positive subsets. For co-occurrence clustering, repertoires with fewer than 30,000 or more than 120,000 public chains were excluded, along with roughly 5 repertoires with anomalous nucleotide sharing. Imported from immuneACCESS, the table was reduced by TCRdb to in-frame sequences with V and J called. These copies leave out some clones; in studies compared against another copy, an unresolved V gene accounts for under half, and the cause of the remainder is not known. V, J and clone size are those of that table, while D and trimming were read from the DNA. Here the sample has over 95,000 clones; 70% to 80% occur a single time. Jointly, the top ten make up 2% to 3% of the sample.

Sequenced material: PBMCs. The clonotype originates from a female donor in good health and CMV-seronegative.

The DNA sequence reads TGTGCCAGCAGCGGCCGCGGGAACACTGAAGCTTTCTTT. This is translated as CASSGRGNTEAFF. The chain couples TRBV11-2 to TRBJ1-1; the D gene lacks a confident call. Based on the germline V gene, the CDR1 and CDR2 sequences are SGHAT and FQNNGV. The trim is 5 bases for V and 1 base for J, with a gap of 8 bases between the germline ends. The CDR3 has 13 amino acids, counting the end cysteine and phenylalanine. The retained sequence is limited to the CDR3, 39 bases, with the frame set at the first base. The full variable domain, with segments outside the CDR3 supplied by the reference TRBV11-2 and TRBJ1-1 proteins, appears as EAGVAQSPRYKIIEKRQSVAFWCNPISGHATLYWYQQILGQGPKLLIQFQNNGVVDDSQLPKDRFSAERLKGVDSTLKIQPAKLEDSAVYLCASSGRGNTEAFFGQGTRLTVV.